The present entry profiles one TCR beta chain with its context. The sample belongs to a study of blood T cell repertoires in COVID-19. Overall study: Sites in the United States, Italy and Spain provided acute and convalescent COVID-19 samples.

The V and J ends lost 6 bases and 5 bases respectively, with 11 bases between them. The CDR3 is 13 amino acids. Germline V gene sequence: CDR1 MNHNY, CDR2 SVGAGI (reference sequence). The age range of participants was roughly 18 to 90 years, with residence in under 30 US areas. Researchers sorted participants into cohorts using their self-reported clinical history. Authors' methods: Amplifying reference gene primers gave estimates of nucleated cell counts. Clones were sequenced by immunoSEQ multiplex PCR, and TCRdb holds only the in-frame ones, with some missing. The V and J calls and clone size are taken from that table; D and trimming were inferred from the DNA. The data show approximately 270,000 clones, about nine tenths seen once.

The TCR comes from a man between 40 and 49 years old who had recovered from COVID-19. The chain has TRBV6-6 and TRBJ2-1, with D tentatively TRBD2 (5 bases). The sample consisted of PBMCs or T cells enriched from blood (not recorded which). CDR3 amino acids: CASRRLANNEQFF. CDR3 DNA sequence: TGTGCCAGCAGGAGATTAGCGAACAATGAGCAGTTCTTC.